This TCR beta chain originates from a study of blood T cell repertoires in COVID-19. Turning to the study itself: Specimens from acute and convalescent COVID-19 originated in the United States, Italy and Spain. PBMCs, B-cell-depleted T cells, or T cells provided the cDNA or gDNA that made up the material.

With 0 bases clipped from V and 0 bases from J, the junction kept 8 bases outside the gene matches. Germline values: CDR1 GTSNPN, CDR2 SVGIG (reference sequence). The CDR3 contains 16 residues. Per the original data handling: Amplifying reference gene primers gave estimates of nucleated cell counts. Sequencing used immunoSEQ multiplex PCR; TCRdb keeps in-frame clones, though not all of them. V and J calls plus clone size are reproduced from that table; the DNA served to infer D and trimming. The sample yields about 110,000 clones, approximately 82% seen once. The chain has TRBV30 and TRBJ2-7, with TRBD1 matching 7 bases. The material sequenced was peripheral blood. The receptor was isolated from an elderly woman with active or convalescent COVID-19. The CDR3 region is CAWSVFGTVNSYEQYF. In DNA, the CDR3 is TGTGCCTGGAGTGTCTTTGGGACAGTCAACTCCTACGAGCAGTACTTC.